The entry below describes one T cell receptor (beta chain). Its specificity is not known. This sample is drawn from a study of PD-1 blockade in classical Hodgkin lymphoma. Trimming removed 2 bases from V and 2 bases from J, with 8 bases in between. CDR1 and CDR2 (germline): MDHEN, SYDVKM. This CDR3 spans 14 amino acids. Libraries were prepared by immunoSEQ multiplex PCR; TCRdb keeps only in-frame clonotypes and omits some of them. The sample shows some 100,000 clones, roughly 92% of them seen only once. Overall study results and limits: CD8+ TCR diversity did not rise significantly by C4D1, unlike CD4+. Complete responders entered with baseline diversity on par with newly diagnosed patients, the results showed.

Every patient had relapsed following autologous stem cell transplantation, and cohorts differed in brentuximab vedotin exposure. Best responses were complete response, partial response or progressive disease. V gene TRBV28 combines with J gene TRBJ2-3; D not resolved. This clonotype was obtained from a human donor with classical Hodgkin lymphoma. The input for sequencing was peripheral blood mononuclear cells (PBMCs), taken at baseline. The CDR3 DNA reads as TGTGCCAGCAGTTTAAGTCTAGTCACAGATACGCAGTATTTT. It is translated as CASSLSLVTDTQYF.